This note documents a single T cell receptor (beta chain) sequence. This record belongs to a study of blood T cell repertoires in COVID-19. With 5 bases clipped from V and 0 bases from J, the junction kept 9 bases outside the gene matches. Per germline, CDR1 LGHDT and CDR2 YNNKEL (reference sequence). The CDR3 has 16 residues. Profiling relied on immunoSEQ multiplex PCR, and the TCRdb table lists in-frame clones only, not all of them. The profile covers around 25,000 clones, with 65% to 90% appearing a single time and 18% taken by the ten largest. Sequences were obtained from peripheral blood. This sequence originates from an elderly woman with acute or convalescent COVID-19. The gene calls are TRBV3-1 (or the pseudogene TRBV3-2) and TRBJ1-1; 7 nucleotides align to TRBD1. The CDR3, as DNA: TGTGCCAGCAGCGCGCGGGGACAGTTATTGAACACTGAAGCTTTCTTT. Encoded protein: CASSARGQLLNTEAFF.